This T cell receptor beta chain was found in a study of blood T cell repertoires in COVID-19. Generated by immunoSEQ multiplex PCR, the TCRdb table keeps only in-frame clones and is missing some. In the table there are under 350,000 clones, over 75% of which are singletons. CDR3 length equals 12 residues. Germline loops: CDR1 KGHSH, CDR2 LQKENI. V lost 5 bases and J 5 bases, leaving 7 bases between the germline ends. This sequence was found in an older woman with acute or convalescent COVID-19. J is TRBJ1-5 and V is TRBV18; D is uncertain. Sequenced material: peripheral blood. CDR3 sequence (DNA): TGTGCCAGCTCAAGGCGGGATCAGCCCCAGCATTTT. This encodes CASSRRDQPQHF.